What follows describes a single TCR beta chain. Its antigen remains unidentified. At one end the junction does not follow the germline gene, possibly because of a read error. This CDR3 comprises 12 residues. Germline V gives CDR1 SNHLY, CDR2 FYNNEI. TCRdb keeps only in-frame clones here, not all; method: immunoSEQ multiplex PCR. This table has 150,000 to 200,000 clones, 81% appearing once. This sample was included in a study of cytotoxic CD8 clonotypes in ibrutinib-treated CLL. Points from the study as a whole: Public clonotypes proved infrequent, and on treatment they shrank or remained steady. Patients with sustained remission and those progressing were sampled at differing times.

The chain is built from TRBV2 and TRBJ2-3; the D gene is possibly TRBD1 (5 bases). The TCR was taken from a human donor with chronic lymphocytic leukemia. The sample was PBMCs, taken after 12 months of ibrutinib treatment. The CDR3 here is CASSFDRSFFHF. The CDR3 DNA reads as TGTGCCAGCAGTTTCGACAGATCCTTTTTCCATTTT.